This T cell receptor beta chain was identified in a study of blood T cell repertoires in COVID-19. Study as a whole: Samples came from the United States, Italy and Spain, spanning acute and convalescent COVID-19. In each case, the material was cDNA or gDNA derived from T cells, B-cell-depleted T cells, or PBMCs.

Trimming pared 6 bases from V and 4 bases from J, leaving 13 bases between. CDR1 ENHRY and CDR2 SYGVKD come from the germline V gene. The length of the CDR3 is 14 residues. Recruited during active infection, patients (from Seattle) were subsequently followed longitudinally. In the study's own analysis: Reference gene primer amplification in the assay estimated nucleated cell counts. TCRdb's table, derived via immunoSEQ multiplex PCR, lists solely in-frame clones and lacks some. The V and J calls and clone size are taken from that table; D and trimming were inferred from the DNA. The table shows about 170,000 clones, with about 85% occurring only once.

Material: peripheral blood. The receptor's source is a woman older than 75 with COVID-19, enrolled during active disease. J is TRBJ1-3 and V is TRBV10-3; D is uncertain. The CDR3 sequence is CAISQEILGNTIYF. The CDR3 nucleotides read TGTGCCATCAGCCAAGAGATCCTGGGAAACACCATATATTTT.